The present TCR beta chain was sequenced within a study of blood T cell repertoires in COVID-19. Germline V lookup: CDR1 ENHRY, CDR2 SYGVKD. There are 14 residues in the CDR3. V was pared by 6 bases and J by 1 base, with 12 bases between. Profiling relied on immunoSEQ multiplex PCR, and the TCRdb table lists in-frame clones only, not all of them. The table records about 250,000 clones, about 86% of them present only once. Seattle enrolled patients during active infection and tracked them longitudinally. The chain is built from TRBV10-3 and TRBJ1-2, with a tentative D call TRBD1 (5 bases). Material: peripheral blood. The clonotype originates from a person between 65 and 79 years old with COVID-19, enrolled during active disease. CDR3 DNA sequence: TGTGCCATCAGCCCGACGGACAATAACTATGGCTACACCTTC. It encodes CAISPTDNNYGYTF.